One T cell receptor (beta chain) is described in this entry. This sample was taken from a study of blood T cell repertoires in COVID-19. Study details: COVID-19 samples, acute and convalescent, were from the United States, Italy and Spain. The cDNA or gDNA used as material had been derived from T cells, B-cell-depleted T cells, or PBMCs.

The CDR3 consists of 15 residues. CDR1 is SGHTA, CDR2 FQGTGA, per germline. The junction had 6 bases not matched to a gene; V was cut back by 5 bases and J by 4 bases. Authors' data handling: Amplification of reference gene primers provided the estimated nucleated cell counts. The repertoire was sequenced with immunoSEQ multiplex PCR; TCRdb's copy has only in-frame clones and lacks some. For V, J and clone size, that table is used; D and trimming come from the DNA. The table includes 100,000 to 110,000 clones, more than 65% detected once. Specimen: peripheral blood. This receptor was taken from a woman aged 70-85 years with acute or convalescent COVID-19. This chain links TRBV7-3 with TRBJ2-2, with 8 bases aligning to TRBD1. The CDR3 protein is CASSKQTGVTGELFF. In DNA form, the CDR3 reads TGTGCCAGCAGCAAACAGACAGGGGTCACCGGGGAGCTGTTTTTT.